The present entry profiles one T cell receptor (beta chain) with its context. Its antigen is undetermined. This sample is drawn from a study of T cell responses to AZD1222 COVID-19 vaccine. There are 15 residues in the CDR3. Trimming took 5 bases from V and 4 from J, leaving 17 bases between them. Germline V gene data show CDR1 as SGHAT and CDR2 as FQNNGV. Method: immunoSEQ multiplex PCR; TCRdb's copy keeps in-frame clones and lacks some. The table shows around 120,000 clones, with around 95% occurring only once. Study-wide points: Among AZD1222 vaccinees, only 5 to 7 were seropositive at baseline. Scientists sampled the repertoires only once the peak T cell response had passed.

This receptor was identified in an adult in good health. This material consisted of peripheral blood, taken on day 0 of AZD1222 vaccination. The rearrangement links TRBV11-2 to TRBJ1-2, with D tentatively TRBD1 (6 bases). CDR3 DNA: TGTGCCAGCAGCAGCACCAGGGGAGCGGGCTATGGCTACACCTTC. This sequence encodes CASSSTRGAGYGYTF.